Below are 23 T cell receptor beta chains sequenced from a single sample in a study of T-cell reconstitution after alpha-beta-depleted transplantation in children. Preparation of the TCRbeta library involved a method that used unique molecular identifiers. In TCRdb, the PCR reads were re-called with MiXCR into one record per CDR3 protein. The sample lists hundreds of thousands of distinct CDR3 sequences, under 25% occurring once. Here the sequenced sample was PBMCs, mostly from graft donor cells, taken 360 days after TCRalphabeta/CD19-depleted stem cell transplant. Receptors were obtained from a boy less than two years old who had a stem cell transplant for acute myeloid leukemia, so the T cells may come from the graft donor.

The V call is TRBV6-2 or TRBV6-3, the J call TRBJ2-7; no clear D gene. Trimming took off 8 bases at V and 6 bases at J, with 17 bases between the two ends. Germline CDR1 and CDR2: MNHEY and SVGEGT. The length of the CDR3 is 13 residues. CDR3 amino acids: CASAWQLYGEQYV. CDR3 DNA: TGTGCCAGCGCATGGCAGCTCTACGGCGAGCAGTACGTC.

J is TRBJ2-3 and V is TRBV6-5, with 8 bases matching TRBD1. Trimming removed 0 bases from V and 1 base from J; junction bases left unmatched: 6. From germline, CDR1 is MNHEY and CDR2 SVGAGI. The CDR3 covers 17 residues. The chain's CDR3 is CASSYSRQGSGTDTQYF. In DNA form, the CDR3 reads TGTGCCAGCAGTTACTCGCGACAGGGGTCTGGCACAGATACGCAGTATTTT.

This clonotype occurred many times. This chain uses TRBV29-1 with TRBJ2-7; D is possibly TRBD1 (6 bases). The CDR3 extends over 11 amino acids. V lost 4 bases and J lost 8, with 12 bases in between. Per the germline V gene, CDR1 is SQVTM and CDR2 is ANQGSEA. This CDR3 reads CSVGKGEKQYF. CDR3 DNA sequence: TGCAGCGTTGGGAAGGGGGAAAAGCAGTACTTC.

This clonotype turned up a few times. V and J are TRBV27 and TRBJ2-2; D uncertain. The germline gives CDR1 MNHEY, CDR2 SMNVEV (reference sequence). The V end was cut by 5 bases, the J end by 0 bases, with 7 bases between. CDR3 length equals 14 residues. This CDR3 reads CASSQRPNTGELFF. The CDR3 region has the DNA TGTGCCAGCAGTCAACGACCGAACACCGGGGAGCTGTTTTTT.

This clonotype showed up just a few times. The V gene is TRBV6-5, the J gene TRBJ2-7; TRBD1 or TRBD2 may be the D gene (5 bases each). CDR3 length: 15 amino acids. V gave up 4 bases and J gave up 2 bases, with 15 bases separating them. Germline values: CDR1 MNHEY, CDR2 SVGAGI. This CDR3 is CASSSSRDPTYEQYF. DNA of the CDR3: TGTGCCAGCAGTTCCTCCCGGGACCCCACCTACGAGCAGTACTTC.

A few counts support this clonotype. J is TRBJ2-1 and V is TRBV2, with TRBD1 as a possible D gene (5 bases). This CDR3 is 13 amino acids long. V was pared by 6 bases and J by 2 bases, with 8 bases between. Germline V gives CDR1 SNHLY, CDR2 FYNNEI. The CDR3 reads CASRAGTYNEQFF. Written as DNA, the CDR3 is TGTGCCAGCAGGGCAGGGACCTACAATGAGCAGTTCTTC.

The rearrangement uses TRBV6-5 and TRBJ2-5, with 9 nucleotides matching TRBD2. Germline values: CDR1 MNHEY, CDR2 SVGAGI. The CDR3 is 17 residues long. V shed 2 bases, J shed 8 bases, and the junction held 15 bases outside the gene matches. The CDR3 DNA is TGTGCCAGCAGTTACACCAAGCGGGGGGCCTTCTGGGAAACCCAGTACTTC. As protein: CASSYTKRGAFWETQYF.

The V call is TRBV6-5, the J call TRBJ2-1; D might be TRBD1 or TRBD2, each matching 6 bases. The CDR3 length is 14 residues. In germline, CDR1 is MNHEY, CDR2 SVGAGI. V lost 2 bases, J lost 4 bases, and 9 bases lay in between. The CDR3 sequence is CASSYEGGYNEQFF. CDR3 coding DNA: TGTGCCAGCAGTTACGAGGGGGGTTACAATGAGCAGTTCTTC.

This clonotype was seen a handful of times. V is TRBV18 and J is TRBJ2-3; no definite D call. This CDR3 has 14 amino acids. Deletions cut 2 bases from V and 2 bases from J, with 8 bases between. Looked up from germline, CDR1 is KGHSH and CDR2 is LQKENI. The CDR3 protein is CASSPALHTDTQYF. CDR3 nucleotides: TGTGCCAGCTCACCAGCACTCCACACAGATACGCAGTATTTT.

The genes are TRBV20-1 and TRBJ2-2; 7 nucleotides align to TRBD1. Germline CDR1 is DFQATT and CDR2 is SNEGSKA (reference sequence). With V trimmed by 7 bases and J by 3 bases, 2 bases remained unmatched. The CDR3 runs 12 residues. The CDR3 sequence is CSVTGDTGELFF. The CDR3 bases are TGCAGTGTCACAGGGGACACCGGGGAGCTGTTTTTT.

The gene calls are TRBV10-2 and TRBJ2-3; D ambiguous. V was cut by 3 bases and J by 4 bases, with 14 bases left in between. CDR3 length: 15 residues. CDR1 and CDR2 from the germline V gene are WSHSY and SAAADI. DNA for the CDR3: TGCGCCAGCAGTGATCGGCTAGTAAGCTCAGATACGCAGTATTTT. Translating gives CASSDRLVSSDTQYF.

The chain is built from TRBV7-2 and TRBJ2-7; D is perhaps TRBD2 (5 bases). V lost 5 bases to trimming and J lost 0 bases, with 14 bases between them. This CDR3 is 15 amino acids long. Germline CDR1 reads SGHTA; CDR2 reads FQGNSA. CDR3 nucleotides: TGTGCCAGCAGCCCGGGCGGGTTATACTCCTACGAGCAGTACTTC. This sequence encodes CASSPGGLYSYEQYF. Supplemented by reference TRBV7-2 and TRBJ2-7, the full variable domain reads GAGVSQSPSNKVTEKGKDVELRCDPISGHTALYWYRQSLGQGLEFLIYFQGNSAPDKSGLPSDRFSAERTGGSVSTLTIQRTQQEDSAVYLCASSPGGLYSYEQYFGPGTRLTVT.

This clonotype was seen at least ten times. This rearrangement joins TRBV11-1 to TRBJ2-7, with unresolved D. CDR3 length equals 13 residues. The ends were cut back, 1 base at V and 2 bases at J, with 6 bases in the middle. CDR1 and CDR2 from the germline V gene are SGHAT and FQDESV (reference sequence). CDR3 region: CASSLEGAYEQYF. The CDR3 region has the DNA TGTGCCAGCAGCTTAGAAGGAGCCTACGAGCAGTACTTC.

The V call is TRBV7-9, the J call TRBJ1-4; D unclear. The ends were cut back, 4 bases at V and 8 bases at J, with 11 bases in the middle. The length of the CDR3 is 13 residues. Germline CDR1 reads SEHNR; CDR2 reads FQNEAQ (reference sequence). The CDR3 DNA reads as TGTGCCAGCAGCTCCCTAGGACGGGAAAAACTGTTTTTT. It translates to CASSSLGREKLFF. The variable domain in full, with the rest retrieved from reference TRBV7-9 and TRBJ1-4, is DTGVSQNPRHKITKRGQNVTFRCDPISEHNRLYWYRQTLGQGPEFLTYFQNEAQLEKSRLLSDRFSAERPKGSFSTLEIQRTEQGDSAMYLCASSSLGREKLFFGSGTQLSVL.

A few counts support this clonotype. The J gene is TRBJ2-3, the V gene TRBV7-8, with 12 nucleotides matching TRBD2. V shed 5 bases, J shed 0 bases, and the junction held 6 bases outside the gene matches. Germline V lookup: CDR1 SGHVS, CDR2 FQNEAQ. The CDR3 has 17 amino acids. CDR3 protein: CASSDIGLAGSTDTQYF. The CDR3 nucleotides read TGTGCCAGCAGCGACATCGGACTAGCGGGAAGCACAGATACGCAGTATTTT.

This rearrangement joins TRBV12-3 or TRBV12-4 to TRBJ2-1; D gene unclear. V gave up 3 bases and J gave up 1 base, with 13 bases separating them. The CDR3 totals 16 residues. The CDR3 coding sequence is TGTGCCAGCAGTTTGTCCTACGCACAATCCTACAATGAGCAGTTCTTC. The encoded protein is CASSLSYAQSYNEQFF.

The table lists this clonotype with many counts. V and J are TRBV6-2 or TRBV6-3 and TRBJ2-7; 12 positions agree with TRBD1. CDR3 size: 19 residues. Germline lookup yields CDR1 MNHEY and CDR2 SVGEGT. Losses at the gene ends were 4 bases for V and 3 bases for J; bases not matched to a gene: 16. CDR3 nucleotide sequence: TGTGCCAGCAGTTTTTGGCTCCGGGACAGGGGGCCCCATCTCTACGAGCAGTACTTC. Encoded protein: CASSFWLRDRGPHLYEQYF.

There are a few counts of this clonotype. The chain is built from TRBV20-1 and TRBJ2-2; a possible D gene is TRBD2 (5 bases). V was shortened by 3 bases and J by 3 bases, with 11 bases between the two germline ends. Looked up from germline, CDR1 is DFQATT and CDR2 is SNEGSKA (reference sequence). The CDR3 is 14 amino acids. CDR3: CSASRLLDTGELFF. DNA for the CDR3: TGCAGTGCTAGTCGGCTACTAGACACCGGGGAGCTGTTTTTT.

This clonotype showed up just a few times. The gene calls are TRBV6-1 and TRBJ2-5, with 9 bases that match TRBD1. This CDR3 is built from 16 residues. CDR1 is MNHNS and CDR2 is SASEGT in the germline V gene. V lost 6 bases, J lost 2 bases, and 10 bases stayed unmatched. Here the CDR3 reads CASSSEFGTGQETQYF. As DNA, the CDR3 is TGTGCCAGCAGCTCGGAGTTCGGGACAGGGCAAGAGACCCAGTACTTC.

In its sample, this clonotype was seen many times. V usage is TRBV29-1 and J usage is TRBJ2-5; D tentatively fits TRBD1 or TRBD2 (5 bases each). The length of the CDR3 is 17 residues. Germline CDR1 and CDR2: SQVTM and ANQGSEA. Trimming left V 4 bases short and J 1 base short, with 22 bases between. The CDR3 DNA sequence: TGCAGCGTTGCCTTACCCACGGGACGGCGGTTCCAAGAGACCCAGTACTTC. It specifies CSVALPTGRRFQETQYF.

The rearrangement uses TRBV5-1 and TRBJ1-1, with TRBD1 matching over 10 bases. This CDR3 spans 15 amino acids. The V gene end was trimmed by 4 bases and the J gene end by 4 bases; junction bases not matched to a gene: 7. Germline V lookup: CDR1 SGHRS, CDR2 YFSETQ. In DNA form, the CDR3 reads TGCGCCAGCAGCGCCGACAGGGGGCTGCCCACTGAAGCTTTCTTT. Amino acid sequence: CASSADRGLPTEAFF.

The chain links TRBV29-1 to TRBJ2-5, with D possibly being TRBD2 (6 bases). Germline V lookup: CDR1 SQVTM, CDR2 ANQGSEA. The V gene lost 7 bases and the J gene lost 5 bases, with 17 bases spanning the gap. This CDR3 region has 13 residues. The CDR3 reads CSARRGREETQYF. The DNA of the CDR3 is TGCAGCGCCCGCCGGGGGAGAGAGGAGACCCAGTACTTC.

Only one count was recorded for this clonotype. This rearrangement joins TRBV5-4 to TRBJ2-3; 9 bases are shared with TRBD2. Germline CDR1 reads SGHNT; CDR2 reads YYREEE (reference sequence). The CDR3 is 15 amino acids. The V segment lost 5 bases and the J segment 0 bases; nucleotides outside the gene matches: 4. CDR3 sequence: CASRPSGVSTDTQYF. The CDR3 DNA is TGTGCCAGCAGGCCTAGCGGGGTTAGCACAGATACGCAGTATTTT.